This T cell receptor beta chain was profiled in a study of blood T cells in healthy people across ages. General study results and limits: While age rose, TCR beta diversity per million T cells dropped in a roughly linear way. Higher diversity and more naive CD4+ cells were features of long-lived donors, compared to aged donors.

Trimming removed 0 bases from V and 0 bases from J, with 14 bases in between. This CDR3 region has 16 residues. Looked up from germline, CDR1 is DFQATT and CDR2 is SNEGSKA (reference sequence). The second PCR ran about 7 to 12 cycles with a sample-barcoded 5' primer and J-beta primers. TCRdb itself ran the 5' RACE reads through MiXCR, one entry per CDR3 protein. The sample carries about a million distinct CDR3 sequences, roughly half recorded once. This clonotype was found a few times. Its target is unknown. Peripheral blood, about 10 milliliters per donor, was collected. The J gene is TRBJ1-1, the V gene TRBV20-1; D is uncertain. This TCR was sampled from a woman aged 60 to 75 in good health. Sequencing used blood. CDR3 in amino acids: CSARDWSDTMNTEAFF. DNA of the CDR3: TGCAGTGCTAGAGATTGGTCAGATACCATGAACACTGAAGCTTTCTTT.